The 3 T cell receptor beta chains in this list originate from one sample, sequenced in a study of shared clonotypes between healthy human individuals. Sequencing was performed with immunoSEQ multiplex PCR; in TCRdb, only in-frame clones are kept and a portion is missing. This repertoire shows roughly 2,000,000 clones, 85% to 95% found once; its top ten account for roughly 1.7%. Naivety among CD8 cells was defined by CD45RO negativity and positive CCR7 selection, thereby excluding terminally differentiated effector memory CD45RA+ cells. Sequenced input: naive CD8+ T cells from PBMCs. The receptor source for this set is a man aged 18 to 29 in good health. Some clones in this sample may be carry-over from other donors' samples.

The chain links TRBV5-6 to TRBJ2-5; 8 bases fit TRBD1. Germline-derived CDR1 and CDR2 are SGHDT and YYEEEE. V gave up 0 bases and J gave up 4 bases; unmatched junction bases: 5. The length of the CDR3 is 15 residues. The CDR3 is CASSLGTGIGETQYF. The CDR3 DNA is TGTGCCAGCAGCTTGGGGACAGGGATAGGAGAGACCCAGTACTTC.

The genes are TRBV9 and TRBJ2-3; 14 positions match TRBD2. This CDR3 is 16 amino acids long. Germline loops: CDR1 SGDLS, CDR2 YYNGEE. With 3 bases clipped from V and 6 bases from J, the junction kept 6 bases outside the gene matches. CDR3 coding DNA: TGTGCCAGCAGCGAGACTAGCGGGAGGGCACGTGATACGCAGTATTTT. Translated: CASSETSGRARDTQYF.

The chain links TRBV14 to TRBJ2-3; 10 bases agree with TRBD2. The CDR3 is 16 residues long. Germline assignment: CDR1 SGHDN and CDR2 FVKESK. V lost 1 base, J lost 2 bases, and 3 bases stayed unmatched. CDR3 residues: CASSQGGLAATDTQYF. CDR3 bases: TGTGCCAGCAGCCAAGGAGGACTAGCGGCCACAGATACGCAGTATTTT.